These 15 T cell receptor beta chains share one sample of origin, sequenced in a study of identical twins. TCRdb itself ran the 5' RACE reads through MiXCR, one entry per CDR3 protein. The repertoire holds 1,800,000 or so distinct CDR3 sequences, with more than 30% as singletons. Sequences were obtained from cord blood. These receptors were taken from a newborn girl in good health.

This clonotype was seen ten or more times. The chain is built from TRBV29-1 and TRBJ2-1; D is ambiguous. The CDR3 consists of 12 residues. The germline V and J ends were trimmed by 0 bases and 12 bases, with 12 bases remaining between them. Germline V gives CDR1 SQVTM, CDR2 ANQGSEA. The CDR3: CSVEETTSGQFF. The CDR3 region has the DNA TGCAGCGTTGAAGAAACGACTTCGGGGCAGTTCTTC.

This clonotype has at least ten counts. The chain recombines TRBV20-1 with TRBJ2-3, with a tentative D call TRBD1 (5 bases). The CDR3 consists of 13 residues. CDR1 is DFQATT, CDR2 SNEGSKA, per germline (reference sequence). V dropped 5 bases and J dropped 0 bases, with 9 bases sitting between them. CDR3 coding DNA: TGCAGTGCTGGTGCAGGGAGCACAGATACGCAGTATTTT. Translation gives CSAGAGSTDTQYF.

This clonotype was counted at least ten times. An end of the junction differs from the germline gene, which may be a read error. The J gene is TRBJ1-1, the V gene TRBV5-1; 7 nucleotides line up with TRBD1. Germline V lookup: CDR1 SGHRS, CDR2 YFSETQ. There are 14 residues in the CDR3. In nucleotides, the CDR3 is TGTGCCAGCAGCTTAGAGGGGGCGAACACTGAAGCTTTCTTT. Translated, it gives CASSLEGANTEAFF.

The chain is built from TRBV7-2 and TRBJ1-1; D is perhaps TRBD1 (5 bases). The V gene's germline CDR1 is SGHTA and CDR2 FQGNSA. The CDR3 runs to 14 residues. Trimming stripped 1 base from V and 4 bases from J, with 10 bases between. The CDR3 loop is CASSLVGGTTEAFF. DNA of the CDR3: TGTGCCAGCAGCTTAGTGGGGGGGACCACTGAAGCTTTCTTT.

This sequence joins TRBV12-3 or TRBV12-4 and TRBJ2-7, with D uncertain. The CDR3 is 14 amino acids. Trimming took 6 bases from V and 1 from J, leaving 13 bases between them. The CDR3 protein is CASRQRTTSYEQYF. The CDR3 DNA sequence: TGTGCCAGCAGACAAAGGACGACTTCCTACGAGCAGTACTTC.

This clonotype was detected a few times. This chain joins TRBV12-3 or TRBV12-4 and TRBJ1-6; tentatively, D is TRBD1 (6 bases). V was clipped by 6 bases and J by 0 bases, with 12 bases between them. The CDR3 is 16 residues long. CDR3 coding DNA: TGTGCCAGCAGGCAAACAGGGAGCTCCTATAATTCACCCCTCCACTTT. This gives the protein CASRQTGSSYNSPLHF.

For the CDR3, the DNA is TGCAGCGTTGTTAGCAGGGTATCCTACAATGAGCAGTACTTC. Its protein is CSVVSRVSYNEQYF. The chain combines TRBV29-1 with TRBJ2-1; possibly TRBD1 for D (5 bases). The tail of the sequence fits TRBJ2-7 better, so the J call may be wrong. CDR1 is SQVTM, CDR2 ANQGSEA, per germline. The CDR3 has 14 residues.

This chain links TRBV20-1 with TRBJ2-1; 8 positions agree with TRBD2. CDR1 and CDR2 from the germline V gene are DFQATT and SNEGSKA (reference sequence). CDR3 size: 14 residues. The J segment lost 4 bases and the V segment lost 6 bases, leaving 8 bases of the junction unmatched. Here the CDR3 reads CSALSGTSYNEQFF. In nucleotides, the CDR3 is TGCAGTGCCCTTAGCGGGACGAGTTACAATGAGCAGTTCTTC.

The CDR3 region is CASSLVGTGGGNIQYF. Written as DNA, the CDR3 is TGTGCCAGCAGCTTAGTGGGCACAGGAGGAGGAAACATTCAGTACTTC. The rearrangement uses TRBV7-2 and TRBJ2-4; D possibly uses TRBD1 or TRBD2 (5 bases each). V lost 1 base and J 6 bases, leaving 16 bases between the germline ends. The CDR3 is 16 amino acids. Germline CDR1 is SGHTA and CDR2 is FQGNSA.

The J gene is TRBJ2-7, the V gene TRBV6-2 or TRBV6-3, with TRBD1 as a possible D gene (6 bases). The CDR3 runs 13 residues. CDR1 and CDR2 from the germline V gene are MNHEY and SVGEGT. Trimming took off 5 bases at V and 7 bases at J, with 15 bases between the two ends. CDR3 sequence (DNA): TGTGCCAGCAGTCCCGACAGGCCCAATGAGCAGTACTTC. Encoded protein: CASSPDRPNEQYF.

Comment on this clonotype: A much larger clonotype is one base distant, so this may be a read error. This rearrangement joins TRBV5-1 to TRBJ2-1; D remains unclear. Trimming pared 0 bases from V and 5 bases from J, leaving 12 bases between. This CDR3 has 15 amino acids. Germline V gives CDR1 SGHRS, CDR2 YFSETQ. CDR3 loop: CASSLEGIANNEQFF. CDR3 sequence (DNA): TGCGCCAGCAGCTTGGAAGGGATAGCTAACAATGAGCAGTTCTTC.

The V gene is TRBV20-1, the J gene TRBJ2-7, with TRBD2 matching over 13 bases. CDR3 length equals 15 residues. With V trimmed by 6 bases and J by 0 bases, 5 bases remained unmatched. The V gene's germline CDR1 is DFQATT and CDR2 SNEGSKA (reference sequence). DNA for the CDR3: TGCAGTGCCCTGGGACTAGCGGGGAGCTCCTACGAGCAGTACTTC. Its translation: CSALGLAGSSYEQYF.

The chain recombines TRBV20-1 with TRBJ2-2, with D possibly being TRBD1 or TRBD2 (5 bases each). CDR1 is DFQATT and CDR2 is SNEGSKA in the germline V gene (reference sequence). Trimming removed 3 bases from V and 4 bases from J, with 12 bases in between. The CDR3 runs 14 residues. The CDR3 loop is CSASPGSSTGELFF. Written as DNA, the CDR3 is TGCAGTGCTAGTCCAGGGAGTAGCACCGGGGAGCTGTTTTTT.

This clonotype was seen only a few times. The genes are TRBV7-2 and TRBJ1-2; no clear D gene. Trimming shortened V by 2 bases and J by 3 bases, and 10 bases separated the two germline ends. This CDR3 has 14 amino acids. The germline V gene has CDR1 SGHTA and CDR2 FQGNSA. CDR3 sequence reads: CASSLSPMDYGYTF. DNA of the CDR3: TGTGCCAGCAGCTTATCGCCCATGGACTATGGCTACACCTTC. Looking up the rest from reference TRBV7-2 and TRBJ1-2 gives the full variable domain: GAGVSQSPSNKVTEKGKDVELRCDPISGHTALYWYRQSLGQGLEFLIYFQGNSAPDKSGLPSDRFSAERTGGSVSTLTIQRTQQEDSAVYLCASSLSPMDYGYTFGSGTRLTVV.

The chain combines TRBV2 with TRBJ1-1; D remains ambiguous. Trimming took 10 bases from V and 3 from J, leaving 15 bases between them. Germline CDR1 is SNHLY and CDR2 is FYNNEI. This CDR3 region has 13 residues. CDR3 in DNA: TGTGCCACTATGTTGAGGGTGTACACTGAAGCTTTCTTT. Translated, it gives CATMLRVYTEAFF.